The T cell receptor (beta chain) described here comes from a study of CD8 T cells in ankylosing spondylitis. Broader study findings: Significantly higher representation of disease-linked clones was reported for matched ankylosing spondylitis synovial fluid. Past research had described some motif variants in reactive arthritis synovial fluid and blood.

There are 13 residues in the CDR3. Trimming removed 7 bases from V and 4 bases from J, with 12 bases in between. Quantitative 5'-RACE with molecular barcodes was used to make the TCR beta libraries. TCRdb independently ran MiXCR on the 5' RACE reads; one entry per CDR3 protein. There are fewer than 250,000 distinct CDR3 sequences in the sample; under 30% occur only once, and 6.6% lies in the top ten. On this clonotype itself: Antigen specificity is unknown.

The receptor was isolated from a male donor with ankylosing spondylitis or in good health (not recorded which). The sequencing input was blood, either unsorted or a sorted T cell fraction (not recorded which). The rearrangement links TRBV12-3 or TRBV12-4 to TRBJ2-3; D uncertain. CDR3 DNA sequence: TGTGCCAGCACCCTTACCCCCTCAGATACGCAGTATTTT. The encoded protein is CASTLTPSDTQYF.